The T cell receptor (beta chain) under discussion was sequenced for a study of cytomegalovirus exposure and HLA in healthy donors. The PCR contained 60 Vbeta and 13 Jbeta primers. The repertoire was sequenced with immunoSEQ multiplex PCR; TCRdb's copy has only in-frame clones and lacks some. Of about 200,000 clones in the sample, 82% are singletons; the top ten hold about 3%. The CDR3 consists of 16 residues. Trimming took 3 bases from V and 4 from J; bases not matched to a gene: 7. Germline values: CDR1 SGHRS, CDR2 YFSETQ. The sequence was collected from a woman in her thirties or forties in good health and CMV-seronegative. The chain combines TRBV5-1 with TRBJ2-2; 9 nucleotides agree with TRBD2. The specimen was PBMCs. The chain's CDR3 is CASSYVAGAGTGELFF. The CDR3 DNA reads as TGCGCCAGCAGCTACGTAGCGGGAGCGGGCACCGGGGAGCTGTTTTTT.